A single T cell receptor (beta chain) is shown here with its context. The antigen remains unidentified. The table came from immunoSEQ multiplex PCR; TCRdb's copy has only in-frame clones and leaves some out. The table has around 33,000 clones, about 91% seen once. Per the germline V gene, CDR1 is MGHRA and CDR2 is YSYEKL. V lost 0 bases and J 0 bases, leaving 15 bases between the germline ends. This CDR3 contains 17 residues. Repertoires were sampled repeatedly during chemoradiotherapy. These data belong to a study of chemoradiotherapy in HPV16-positive cancers. Study-level points and caveats: In HPV16-positive patients, HPV-responsive T-cell expansion tracked better recurrence-free survival. During treatment, candidate HPV-specific clones and E7-related motifs expanded in tumor. The functional HPV-specific definition rests on just a couple of HPV16-positive patients.

The genes are TRBV4-1 and TRBJ2-7; a weak D match, TRBD2 (6 bases). The clonotype was recovered from a human donor with HPV-associated anogenital cancer. Sequenced here: blood, sampled from a patient who underwent chemoradiotherapy. CDR3 amino acids: CASSQDFRGTGSYEQYF. CDR3 nucleotides: TGCGCCAGCAGCCAAGATTTTCGGGGGACGGGCTCCTACGAGCAGTACTTC.